This TCR beta chain was retrieved from a study of blood T cell repertoires in COVID-19. This CDR3 comprises 16 residues. Germline lookup yields CDR1 SGHRS and CDR2 YFSETQ. V was shortened by 1 base and J by 3 bases, with 13 bases between the two germline ends. Clones were read by immunoSEQ multiplex PCR, and TCRdb kept only the in-frame ones, dropping some. In the table there are approximately 390,000 clones, approximately 87% of which are singletons. Sequencing was performed on PBMCs or T cells enriched from blood (not recorded which). The chain uses TRBV5-1 and TRBJ2-2; the D gene is possibly TRBD2 (7 bases). The receptor was isolated from a woman in her forties or fifties who had recovered from COVID-19. CDR3 nucleotide sequence: TGCGCCAGCAGCTTGACAGGCGGGGGCGACACCGGGGAGCTGTTTTTT. Its translation is CASSLTGGGDTGELFF.